The 25 T cell receptor beta chains in this list originate from one sample, sequenced in a study of T-cell memory formation after mild COVID-19 (dated by TCRdb to the early 2020s). The library was built by means of 5' RACE. The sequencer was an Illumina NovaSeq 6000. TCRdb took the public reads, trimmed them with fastp at Q25, ran MiXCR for clone calling and kept in-frame beta chains. Rows merge per CDR3 protein into single entries with the most common DNA and genes. In all, the sample holds 550,000 to 700,000 distinct CDR3 sequences, and roughly 18% of those were seen once. The ten largest clonotypes hold 12% of the sample. Sequencing was done on a sample of PBMCs or a T cell subset sorted from them (not recorded which). Receptors were obtained from an adult woman who had mild COVID-19 (a few samples of this study predate the infection). The sample titles of this study are shuffled in the database, so cell type and time point are left out; the donor was told from shared clones.

This clonotype was detected a few times. The chain carries TRBV7-9 and TRBJ1-2; D gene uncertain. With 2 bases removed from V and 4 bases from J, the gap between germline ends came to 11 bases. The germline CDR1 and CDR2 sequences are SEHNR and FQNEAQ (reference sequence). The CDR3 covers 14 residues. The chain's CDR3 is CASSLPAHSYGYTF. As DNA, the CDR3 is TGTGCCAGCAGCTTACCGGCGCATTCCTATGGCTACACCTTC.

The chain couples TRBV11-2 to TRBJ2-3; possibly TRBD1 for D (5 bases). V gave up 5 bases and J gave up 2 bases, with 14 bases separating them. The germline V gene encodes CDR1 SGHAT and CDR2 FQNNGV. CDR3 length: 15 residues. The CDR3 loop is CASSPRGQPTDTQYF. The CDR3 nucleotides are TGTGCCAGCAGCCCTAGGGGCCAGCCCACAGATACGCAGTATTTT.

V and J are TRBV4-1 and TRBJ2-7; D is possibly TRBD2 (7 bases). Trimming took 1 base from V and 5 from J, leaving 15 bases between them. Germline V gene lookup returns CDR1 MGHRA and CDR2 YSYEKL. The CDR3 length is 15 residues. The CDR3 loop reads CASSQGGGGPNEQYF. The CDR3 DNA reads TGCGCCAGCAGCCAAGGAGGGGGGGGGCCTAACGAGCAGTACTTC.

At least ten counts were recorded for this clonotype. This chain joins TRBV7-2 and TRBJ1-1; D gene uncertain. V shed 5 bases and J shed 0 bases, with 7 bases lying between them. CDR1 and CDR2 from the germline V gene are SGHTA and FQGNSA. The CDR3 extends over 13 amino acids. The DNA for the CDR3 is TGTGCCAGCAGCCCTTACCTGAACACTGAAGCTTTCTTT. Amino acid sequence: CASSPYLNTEAFF.

V gene TRBV19 combines with J gene TRBJ2-7; 7 bases agree with TRBD2. The CDR3 loop spans 16 amino acids. Germline lookup yields CDR1 LNHDA and CDR2 SQIVND (reference sequence). V shed 6 bases, J shed 2 bases, and the junction held 13 bases outside the gene matches. The CDR3 reads CASRRRGAGTAYEQYF. The CDR3 region has the DNA TGTGCCAGTAGACGTCGGGGAGCGGGAACCGCCTACGAGCAGTACTTC.

The chain employs TRBV12-3 or TRBV12-4 and TRBJ1-1, with D maybe TRBD1 (5 bases). V was clipped by 8 bases and J by 3 bases, with 13 bases between them. The CDR3 runs to 13 residues. DNA for the CDR3: TGTGCCAGCGCGCAGGGTACTTACACTGAAGCTTTCTTT. Its translation: CASAQGTYTEAFF.

The chain employs TRBV24-1 and TRBJ2-2; D is undetermined. V was pared by 8 bases and J by 0 bases, with 6 bases between. This CDR3 has 13 residues. Per the germline V gene, CDR1 is KGHDR and CDR2 is SFDVKD. The CDR3 DNA follows: TGTGCCACCAACCTCTCGAACACCGGGGAGCTGTTTTTT. Encoded protein: CATNLSNTGELFF.

This clonotype appeared a few times. The chain is built from TRBV6-5 and TRBJ2-3; D remains ambiguous. Germline V gene data show CDR1 as MNHEY and CDR2 as SVGAGI. This CDR3 has 13 residues. The V and J ends lost 0 bases and 4 bases respectively, with 5 bases between them. The CDR3 spells CASSYSVADTQYF. Here the CDR3 DNA reads TGTGCCAGCAGTTACTCGGTTGCAGATACGCAGTATTTT.

The rearrangement joins TRBV6-2 or TRBV6-3 to TRBJ2-1, with D maybe TRBD2 (5 bases). The CDR3 has 14 amino acids. CDR1 and CDR2 (germline): MNHEY, SVGEGT. V gave up 5 bases and J gave up 7 bases, with 15 bases separating them. The CDR3 nucleotides are TGTGCCAGCAGTCTAGCAACTCGGGCAAATGAGCAGTTCTTC. It specifies CASSLATRANEQFF.

The chain links TRBV5-1 to TRBJ2-3, with unresolved D. This CDR3 has 12 residues. V shed 3 bases and J shed 5 bases, with 7 bases lying between them. CDR1 and CDR2 from the germline V gene are SGHRS and YFSETQ. CDR3 protein: CASSWSGDTQYF. CDR3 bases: TGCGCCAGCAGCTGGTCAGGAGATACGCAGTATTTT.

This clonotype has just a few counts. This chain connects TRBV7-2 to TRBJ1-5, with no clear D. Germline V gene data show CDR1 as SGHTA and CDR2 as FQGNSA. Trimming cost V 6 bases and J 7 bases, with 13 bases left between them. This CDR3 comprises 13 residues. The DNA of the CDR3 is TGTGCCAGCAGTATAGACTTAGGACAGCCCCAGCATTTT. Its protein product is CASSIDLGQPQHF. Combining the CDR3 with reference TRBV7-2 and TRBJ1-5 gives the whole variable domain GAGVSQSPSNKVTEKGKDVELRCDPISGHTALYWYRQSLGQGLEFLIYFQGNSAPDKSGLPSDRFSAERTGGSVSTLTIQRTQQEDSAVYLCASSIDLGQPQHFGDGTRLSIL.

Only a few counts were recorded for this clonotype. V usage is TRBV6-2 or TRBV6-3 and J usage is TRBJ1-1; TRBD1 matches 8 bases. There are 15 residues in the CDR3. The germline CDR1 and CDR2 sequences are MNHEY and SVGEGT. The ends lost 0 bases at V and 1 base at J; junction bases unmatched: 1. CDR3 bases: TGTGCCAGCAGTTACTCCGGGACAGGGAACACTGAAGCTTTCTTT. As protein: CASSYSGTGNTEAFF.

V usage is TRBV4-1 and J usage is TRBJ1-1; perhaps TRBD1 as D (5 bases). With 1 base removed from V and 4 bases from J, the gap between germline ends came to 13 bases. The CDR3 totals 15 residues. The V gene's germline CDR1 is MGHRA and CDR2 YSYEKL. In nucleotides, the CDR3 is TGCGCCAGCAGCCAAGGAGGAGGGGTGAGCACTGAAGCTTTCTTT. Translation: CASSQGGGVSTEAFF.

In this sample, this clonotype turned up a few times. CDR3 sequence reads: CASSSWTSGAPSTDTQYF. Here the CDR3 DNA reads TGCGCCAGCAGCTCTTGGACTAGCGGGGCACCTAGCACAGATACGCAGTATTTT. The chain combines TRBV5-1 with TRBJ2-3; 12 bases agree with TRBD2. The ends lost 3 bases at V and 0 bases at J; junction bases unmatched: 8. Germline loops: CDR1 SGHRS, CDR2 YFSETQ. This CDR3 is 18 amino acids long.

The rearrangement uses TRBV5-5 and TRBJ1-4; D not certain. Germline V lookup: CDR1 SGHKS, CDR2 YYEKEE (reference sequence). The CDR3 extends over 16 amino acids. V gave up 4 bases and J gave up 0 bases, with 13 bases separating them. The CDR3 DNA follows: TGTGCCAGCAGCAACGGGGAACTTCCAACTAATGAAAAACTGTTTTTT. Its translation is CASSNGELPTNEKLFF. Full variable domain (outside the CDR3, taken from reference TRBV5-5 and TRBJ1-4): DAGVTQSPTHLIKTRGQQVTLRCSPISGHKSVSWYQQVLGQGPQFIFQYYEKEERGRGNFPDRFSARQFPNYSSELNVNALLLGDSALYLCASSNGELPTNEKLFFGSGTQLSVL.

This clonotype was seen only a few times. The chain has TRBV11-2 and TRBJ2-2; 7 bases align to TRBD2. The length of the CDR3 is 16 residues. The germline gives CDR1 SGHAT, CDR2 FQNNGV. With V trimmed by 2 bases and J by 6 bases, 9 bases remained unmatched. CDR3 amino acids: CASSLSGRSEAGELFF. CDR3 DNA: TGTGCCAGCAGCTTATCCGGGAGGAGTGAGGCCGGGGAGCTGTTTTTT. Variable domain in full (rest from reference TRBV11-2 and TRBJ2-2): EAGVAQSPRYKIIEKRQSVAFWCNPISGHATLYWYQQILGQGPKLLIQFQNNGVVDDSQLPKDRFSAERLKGVDSTLKIQPAKLEDSAVYLCASSLSGRSEAGELFFGEGSRLTVL.

The V and J genes are TRBV5-1 and TRBJ2-3; 7 bases line up with TRBD2. J gave up 3 bases and V 1 base, and 5 bases lay outside the gene matches. CDR1 is SGHRS, CDR2 YFSETQ, per germline. CDR3 size: 15 residues. CDR3 DNA sequence: TGCGCCAGCAGCTTGCAACACGGGGGGACAGATACGCAGTATTTT. Its protein product is CASSLQHGGTDTQYF.

This clonotype was counted only a few times. This chain joins TRBV7-2 and TRBJ2-5; 7 nucleotides line up with TRBD2. The V gene end was trimmed by 3 bases and the J gene end by 3 bases; junction bases not matched to a gene: 4. The CDR3 totals 14 residues. Germline-derived CDR1 and CDR2 are SGHTA and FQGNSA. This CDR3 reads CASSFSGREETQYF. The CDR3 region has the DNA TGTGCCAGCAGCTTTAGTGGGAGGGAAGAGACCCAGTACTTC.

This clonotype was picked up a small number of times. The chain has TRBV7-2 and TRBJ2-1, with 8 nucleotides matching TRBD2. With V trimmed by 1 base and J by 6 bases, 8 bases remained unmatched. The length of the CDR3 is 16 residues. Germline V gene lookup returns CDR1 SGHTA and CDR2 FQGNSA. CDR3 nucleotides: TGTGCCAGCAGCTTAGTTGGTAGCGGGACCCCCAATGAGCAGTTCTTC. The encoded protein is CASSLVGSGTPNEQFF.

This clonotype was observed a few times. The chain couples TRBV20-1 to TRBJ2-1, with 10 bases matching TRBD1. This CDR3 contains 16 residues. Germline CDR1 reads DFQATT; CDR2 reads SNEGSKA (reference sequence). Trimming took 2 bases from V and 2 from J; bases not matched to a gene: 6. The CDR3 coding sequence is TGCAGTGCTAGACCGGGACAGGGGAGAGCCTACAATGAGCAGTTCTTC. Its protein is CSARPGQGRAYNEQFF.

This clonotype was detected a few times. The chain has TRBV6-2 or TRBV6-3 and TRBJ2-2, with a possible D match to TRBD1 (6 bases). Germline lookup yields CDR1 MNHEY and CDR2 SVGEGT. The CDR3 totals 12 residues. V was pared by 2 bases and J by 11 bases, with 9 bases between. CDR3 amino acids: CASSYGTRELFF. In DNA, the CDR3 is TGTGCCAGCAGTTACGGGACAAGAGAGCTGTTTTTT.

The chain joins TRBV5-6 to TRBJ1-1, with 7 bases aligning to TRBD1. The trim removed 0 bases at V and 11 bases at J, leaving 4 bases unmatched. The CDR3 is made up of 12 amino acids. Germline-derived CDR1 and CDR2 are SGHDT and YYEEEE. CDR3 sequence (DNA): TGTGCCAGCAGCTTGGTGGGCAGGGGGGCTTTCTTT. As protein: CASSLVGRGAFF.

The genes are TRBV9 and TRBJ1-6; TRBD1 is a possible D gene (6 bases). From germline, CDR1 is SGDLS and CDR2 YYNGEE. The CDR3 sequence is 13 residues long. V was shortened by 3 bases and J by 6 bases, with 7 bases between the two germline ends. The CDR3 nucleotides read TGTGCCAGCAGCGGGACAGCTAATTCACCCCTCCACTTT. It encodes CASSGTANSPLHF.

This chain links TRBV12-3 or TRBV12-4 with TRBJ2-7; D ambiguous. The CDR3 contains 13 residues. V was clipped by 3 bases and J by 5 bases, with 11 bases between them. CDR3 sequence: CASSFMTPDEQYF. The CDR3 DNA follows: TGTGCCAGCAGTTTTATGACTCCGGACGAGCAGTACTTC.

This clonotype was picked up many times. This chain joins TRBV5-1 and TRBJ2-7, with D possibly TRBD1 on 7 matching bases. The CDR3 runs to 14 residues. The V gene lost 0 bases and the J gene lost 4 bases, with 11 bases spanning the gap. CDR1 is SGHRS, CDR2 YFSETQ, per germline. This CDR3 is CASSLGRDRYEQYF. DNA for the CDR3: TGCGCCAGCAGCTTGGGGCGGGACAGATACGAGCAGTACTTC.